Listed here are 3 T cell receptor beta chains from one sample, sequenced in a study of blood T cells in healthy people across ages. A J-beta primer mix and a sample-barcoded 5' primer were used in a second PCR of roughly 6 to 11 cycles. TCRdb called the 5' RACE reads again in MiXCR, with one record for every CDR3 protein. Here the sample spans around 850,000 distinct CDR3 sequences, about 34% being singletons. The material sequenced was blood. All receptors come from a man aged 18 to 29 in good health.

The chain employs TRBV4-3 and TRBJ1-2, with a tentative D call TRBD1 (5 bases). V was pared by 0 bases and J by 8 bases, with 13 bases between. The CDR3 covers 14 residues. CDR1 is LGHNA, CDR2 YSLEER, per germline. The CDR3 DNA reads TGCGCCAGCAGCCAAGATCCGGGGGTGAAAGGCTACACCTTC. It encodes CASSQDPGVKGYTF.

The CDR3 nucleotides are TGCGCCAGCAGCCAAGAAGAAGGCAGGGTAACTGGCTACACCTTC. This sequence encodes CASSQEEGRVTGYTF. The V gene is TRBV4-3, the J gene TRBJ1-2; a weak D match, TRBD1 (5 bases). This CDR3 is built from 15 residues. The germline V gene encodes CDR1 LGHNA and CDR2 YSLEER. V was cut by 0 bases and J by 7 bases, with 15 bases left in between.

As to this clonotype: Compared with germline, one end of the junction differs, possibly owing to a read error. V is TRBV7-2 and J is TRBJ2-3; no clear D. Germline CDR1 is SGHTA and CDR2 is FQGNSA. This CDR3 has 15 residues. CDR3 sequence (DNA): TGTGCCAGCAGCTTAGCGGGCCCGAGCACAGAGACGCAGTATTTT. Translated, it gives CASSLAGPSTETQYF.